A selection of T cell receptor beta chains follows, all from one sample in a study of blood T cell repertoires in COVID-19. Sequencing used immunoSEQ multiplex PCR; TCRdb keeps in-frame clones, though not all of them. The repertoire includes hundreds of thousands of clones, around 80% of them detected once, and about 1.3% sits in the top ten. The sequencing input was peripheral blood. These receptors all come from a woman in her thirties with COVID-19, enrolled during active disease. CDR3s include the opening cysteine and the closing phenylalanine or tryptophan. The D gene is left open where the match is weak. A row's size may be missing; if present it is once, few, many or a size class.

size: .; D: .; V: TRBV27; J: TRBJ1-6; CDR3: CASSLGRQGNSPLHF; DNA: TGTGCCAGCAGTTTGGGTAGGCAGGGGAATTCACCCCTCCACTTT
size: .; D: TRBD1; V: TRBV18; J: TRBJ1-2; CDR3: CASSPLGQGDYGYTF; DNA: TGTGCCAGCTCACCCTTAGGACAGGGGGACTATGGCTACACCTTC
size: .; D: .; V: TRBV27; J: TRBJ1-2; CDR3: CASSLSQGYGYTF; DNA: TGTGCCAGCAGTTTATCCCAGGGCTATGGCTACACCTTC
size: .; D: TRBD2; V: TRBV4-3; J: TRBJ2-1; CDR3: CASSQNPGLGYNEQFF; DNA: TGCGCCAGCAGCCAAAACCCGGGACTAGGTTACAATGAGCAGTTCTTC
size: .; D: TRBD2; V: TRBV4-2; J: TRBJ2-7; CDR3: CASSQGTSGAYEQYF; DNA: TGTGCCAGCAGCCAGGGGACTAGCGGGGCCTACGAGCAGTACTTC
size: .; D: .; V: TRBV7-8; J: TRBJ2-3; CDR3: CASSLGSPRQSTDTQYF; DNA: TGTGCCAGCAGCTTGGGTTCCCCGAGACAAAGCACAGATACGCAGTATTTT
size: .; D: TRBD2; V: TRBV5-1; J: TRBJ2-3; CDR3: CASSFGPRTSGRPVDSTDTQYF; DNA: TGCGCCAGCAGCTTTGGGCCCCGGACTAGCGGGAGGCCCGTCGATAGCACAGATACGCAGTATTTT
size: .; D: .; V: TRBV27; J: TRBJ2-5; CDR3: CASSGSGHYQETQYF; DNA: TGTGCCAGCAGTGGATCGGGACACTACCAAGAGACCCAGTACTTC
size: once; D: TRBD2; V: TRBV11-2; J: TRBJ2-1; CDR3: CASSLGRAGGSYNEQFF; DNA: TGTGCCAGCAGCTTAGGACGAGCGGGAGGCTCCTACAATGAGCAGTTCTTC
size: .; D: TRBD1; V: TRBV6-2/TRBV6-3; J: TRBJ1-4; CDR3: CASSYRTGSEKLFF; DNA: TGTGCCAGCAGTTACCGGACAGGGAGTGAAAAACTGTTTTTT
size: .; D: .; V: TRBV20-1; J: TRBJ2-7; CDR3: CSAPIVYEQYF; DNA: TGCAGTGCTCCCATAGTCTACGAGCAGTACTTC
size: few; D: .; V: TRBV7-2; J: TRBJ1-1; CDR3: CASSPQVRSTEAFF; DNA: TGTGCCAGCAGTCCCCAGGTCCGCTCCACTGAAGCTTTCTTT
size: .; D: .; V: TRBV10-3; J: TRBJ1-1; CDR3: CAISDAQNMNTEAFF; DNA: TGTGCCATCAGTGACGCACAGAATATGAACACTGAAGCTTTCTTT
size: few; D: .; V: TRBV6-4; J: TRBJ2-3; CDR3: CASSTTRTSTDTQYF; DNA: TGTGCCAGCAGCACTACTAGGACTTCCACAGATACGCAGTATTTT
size: .; D: .; V: TRBV28; J: TRBJ2-7; CDR3: CASSLGLYEQYF; DNA: TGTGCCAGCAGTTTGGGACTCTACGAGCAGTACTTC
size: .; D: TRBD1; V: TRBV2; J: TRBJ2-6; CDR3: CASLQGEFSAGANVLTF; DNA: TGTGCCAGCTTACAGGGGGAATTTTCTGCTGGGGCCAACGTCCTGACTTTC
size: .; D: TRBD2; V: TRBV2; J: TRBJ2-6; CDR3: CASRKRELAASGANVLTF; DNA: TGTGCCAGCAGGAAAAGGGAACTAGCGGCCTCTGGGGCCAACGTCCTGACTTTC
size: .; D: TRBD2; V: TRBV30; J: TRBJ2-3; CDR3: CAWSVLGSGGPTDTQYF; DNA: TGTGCCTGGAGTGTACTAGGGAGCGGGGGACCCACAGATACGCAGTATTTT
size: once; D: .; V: TRBV5-4; J: TRBJ1-1; CDR3: CASSLQLDTEAFF; DNA: TGTGCCAGCAGCTTGCAGTTGGACACTGAAGCTTTCTTT
size: .; D: .; V: TRBV5-6; J: TRBJ2-1; CDR3: CASSRSLGEQFF; DNA: TGTGCCAGCAGCCGAAGTCTCGGGGAGCAGTTCTTC
size: .; D: TRBD2; V: TRBV6-6; J: TRBJ2-1; CDR3: CASRNRAGGPFNEQFF; DNA: TGTGCCAGCAGAAATAGAGCGGGAGGGCCTTTCAATGAGCAGTTCTTC
size: .; D: .; V: TRBV28; J: TRBJ1-2; CDR3: CASGRSDYGYTF; DNA: TGTGCCAGCGGCCGATCTGACTATGGCTACACCTTC
size: .; D: .; V: TRBV2; J: TRBJ2-1; CDR3: CASSDTSRTYNEQFF; DNA: TGTGCCAGCAGTGATACTAGCCGGACTTACAATGAGCAGTTCTTC
size: .; D: .; V: TRBV19; J: TRBJ1-2; CDR3: CASSTIQGNYGYTF; DNA: TGTGCCAGTAGTACTATACAGGGCAACTATGGCTACACCTTC
size: .; D: TRBD1; V: TRBV4-3; J: TRBJ2-1; CDR3: CASSQDRGTVVTYNEQFF; DNA: TGCGCCAGCAGCCAAGATCGAGGGACAGTAGTCACCTACAATGAGCAGTTCTTC
size: .; D: TRBD1; V: TRBV28; J: TRBJ2-7; CDR3: CASRNQGETYEQYF; DNA: TGTGCCAGCAGGAATCAGGGGGAGACCTACGAGCAGTACTTC
size: .; D: TRBD1; V: TRBV2; J: TRBJ1-5; CDR3: CASSSRDRVLSGQPQHF; DNA: TGTGCCAGCAGCTCCCGGGACAGGGTGTTATCTGGTCAGCCCCAGCATTTT
size: few; D: .; V: TRBV27; J: TRBJ2-7; CDR3: CASSQQGSEQYF; DNA: TGTGCCAGCAGCCAGCAGGGATCCGAGCAGTACTTC
size: .; D: TRBD1; V: TRBV5-4; J: TRBJ2-7; CDR3: CASSKPGQGYYEQYF; DNA: TGTGCCAGCAGCAAGCCGGGACAGGGTTACTACGAGCAGTACTTC
size: .; D: .; V: TRBV30; J: TRBJ1-2; CDR3: CACRVGYGYTF; DNA: TGTGCCTGCAGGGTGGGCTATGGCTACACCTTC
size: .; D: TRBD2; V: TRBV18; J: TRBJ2-1; CDR3: CASSPQSGGRNEQFF; DNA: TGTGCCAGCTCACCACAAAGCGGGGGCAGGAATGAGCAGTTCTTC
size: .; D: .; V: TRBV15; J: TRBJ2-3; CDR3: CATSSSVPSTDTQYF; DNA: TGTGCCACCAGCAGCAGTGTGCCTAGCACAGATACGCAGTATTTT
size: .; D: TRBD1; V: TRBV7-9; J: TRBJ1-2; CDR3: CASSLPPGQGTRYGYTF; DNA: TGTGCCAGCAGCTTACCCCCCGGACAGGGGACCCGCTATGGCTACACCTTC
size: .; D: .; V: TRBV18; J: TRBJ2-3; CDR3: CASSRLRGTQYF; DNA: TGTGCCAGCTCACGGCTAAGGGGTACGCAGTATTTT
size: .; D: TRBD1; V: TRBV7-2; J: TRBJ2-7; CDR3: CASSSRQGKPYEQYF; DNA: TGTGCCAGCAGCTCCCGACAGGGAAAACCCTACGAGCAGTACTTC
size: .; D: .; V: TRBV3-1/TRBV3-2; J: TRBJ1-1; CDR3: CASSLLDTEAFF; DNA: TGTGCCAGCAGCCTTTTAGACACTGAAGCTTTCTTT
size: .; D: TRBD1; V: TRBV28; J: TRBJ2-3; CDR3: CASSRGTGIQDTQYF; DNA: TGTGCCAGCAGCCGCGGGACAGGCATTCAAGATACGCAGTATTTT
size: .; D: .; V: TRBV6-5; J: TRBJ2-1; CDR3: CASTLQVNNEQFF; DNA: TGTGCCAGCACCCTACAGGTCAACAATGAGCAGTTCTTC
size: .; D: TRBD1; V: TRBV5-4; J: TRBJ1-2; CDR3: CASSTPTGAGGYTF; DNA: TGTGCCAGCAGCACTCCAACAGGGGCAGGAGGCTACACCTTC
size: once; D: .; V: TRBV29-1; J: TRBJ2-7; CDR3: CSVGTASYEQYF; DNA: TGCAGCGTTGGGACAGCCTCCTACGAGCAGTACTTC
size: .; D: .; V: TRBV28; J: TRBJ1-1; CDR3: CASSLRGAEAFF; DNA: TGTGCCAGCAGCCTACGGGGGGCTGAAGCTTTCTTT
size: .; D: .; V: TRBV6-6; J: TRBJ1-6; CDR3: CASSYSTGVYSPLHF; DNA: TGTGCCAGCAGTTACTCGACCGGGGTCTATTCACCCCTCCACTTT
size: once; D: TRBD2; V: TRBV7-8; J: TRBJ2-5; CDR3: CASSPAASGVETQYF; DNA: TGTGCCAGCAGTCCTGCCGCTAGCGGGGTAGAGACCCAGTACTTC
size: once; D: .; V: TRBV19; J: TRBJ2-5; CDR3: CASSAVNFGGETQYF; DNA: TGTGCCAGTAGTGCCGTAAACTTTGGTGGAGAGACCCAGTACTTC
size: .; D: .; V: TRBV4-3; J: TRBJ2-7; CDR3: CASSPAGTPYEQYF; DNA: TGCGCCAGCAGCCCCGCAGGCACCCCCTACGAGCAGTACTTC
size: .; D: TRBD1; V: TRBV3-1/TRBV3-2; J: TRBJ1-4; CDR3: CASSQATGGASTNEKLFF; DNA: TGTGCCAGCAGCCAGGCGACAGGGGGCGCCTCCACTAATGAAAAACTGTTTTTT